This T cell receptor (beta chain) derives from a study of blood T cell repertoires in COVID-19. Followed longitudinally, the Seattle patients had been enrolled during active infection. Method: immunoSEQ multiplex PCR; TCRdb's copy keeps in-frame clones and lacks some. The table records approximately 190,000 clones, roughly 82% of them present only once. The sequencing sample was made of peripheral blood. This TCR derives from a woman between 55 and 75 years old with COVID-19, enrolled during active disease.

The CDR3 is CASSRLGVRETQYF. CDR3 coding DNA: TGTGCCAGCAGCCGATTAGGGGTGCGGGAGACCCAGTACTTC. V and J are TRBV14 and TRBJ2-5, with D maybe TRBD1 (5 bases). From germline, CDR1 is SGHDN and CDR2 FVKESK. Trimming pared 4 bases from V and 5 bases from J, leaving 14 bases between. This CDR3 spans 14 amino acids.